What follows are 31 T cell receptor beta chains derived from one specimen sequenced in a study of blood T cells in healthy people across ages (dated by TCRdb to about 2015). The library was produced with 5' RACE. The instrument given in TCRdb is Illumina HiSeq 2500. The second PCR ran for roughly 7 to 12 cycles and used a J-beta primer mix along with a sample-barcoded 5' primer. TCRdb reanalyzed the raw reads on its own, using fastp at Q25 for trimming and MiXCR for clone calling, and kept in-frame beta chains. Every distinct CDR3 protein forms one entry, paired with its most common genes and DNA. The sample has about 800,000 distinct CDR3 sequences on record, about three fifths of them singletons. The biggest ten clones account for approximately 23% of the sample. Specimen: blood. The receptors stem from a man in his thirties or forties in good health.

CDR3 sequence reads: CASSPTTDYGYTF. For the CDR3, the DNA is TGTGCCAGCAGCCCTACCACAGATTATGGCTACACCTTC. The J gene is TRBJ1-2, the V gene TRBV12-3 or TRBV12-4; the D is unclear. The CDR3 runs 13 residues. The germline V and J ends were trimmed by 6 bases and 5 bases, with 13 bases remaining between them.

The chain couples TRBV6-2 or TRBV6-3 to TRBJ2-1; D possibly uses TRBD1 or TRBD2 (5 bases each). CDR1 and CDR2 (germline): MNHEY, SVGEGT. CDR3 length: 15 amino acids. The germline V and J ends were trimmed by 3 bases and 8 bases, with 17 bases remaining between them. The CDR3 sequence is CASSYRRVGGHEQFF. The CDR3 coding sequence is TGTGCCAGCAGTTATCGGCGGGTTGGGGGACATGAGCAGTTCTTC.

With respect to this clonotype: An end of the junction does not agree with germline; a read error may underlie this. The genes are TRBV4-2 and TRBJ2-7; D is possibly TRBD1 (6 bases). The CDR3 extends over 14 amino acids. CDR1 LGHNA and CDR2 YNFKEQ come from the germline V gene. The CDR3 loop reads CASSQDPGAYAQYF. The CDR3 nucleotides are TGTGCCAGCAGCCAAGACCCAGGGGCCTACGCGCAGTACTTC.

CDR3: CASSLWQLETQYF. CDR3 in DNA: TGTGCCAGCAGTTTATGGCAGCTCGAGACCCAGTACTTC. The V gene is TRBV28, the J gene TRBJ2-5; D ambiguous. The CDR3 is made up of 13 amino acids. In germline, CDR1 is MDHEN, CDR2 SYDVKM. V lost 0 bases and J 5 bases, leaving 7 bases between the germline ends.

This clonotype was recorded many times. CDR3 DNA sequence: TGCGCCAGCAGCCAAGATAGTCTAGCGGGACCGGAAGATACGCAGTATTTT. It yields the protein CASSQDSLAGPEDTQYF. The chain employs TRBV4-3 and TRBJ2-3; TRBD2 matches at 9 bases. The CDR3 sequence is 17 residues long. Germline CDR1 reads LGHNA; CDR2 reads YSLEER. V lost 0 bases and J lost 5; bases outside the gene matches: 9.

This clonotype occurred a few times. The chain has TRBV7-2 and TRBJ1-6; D gene ambiguous. Germline V gene lookup returns CDR1 SGHTA and CDR2 FQGNSA. V dropped 4 bases and J dropped 0 bases, with 13 bases sitting between them. The CDR3 totals 17 residues. The CDR3 sequence: CASSSPLTGSYNSPLHF. CDR3 DNA: TGTGCCAGCAGCTCACCGCTGACGGGCTCCTATAATTCACCCCTCCACTTT. Drawing the rest from reference TRBV7-2 and TRBJ1-6, the complete variable domain is GAGVSQSPSNKVTEKGKDVELRCDPISGHTALYWYRQSLGQGLEFLIYFQGNSAPDKSGLPSDRFSAERTGGSVSTLTIQRTQQEDSAVYLCASSSPLTGSYNSPLHFGNGTRLTVT.

The gene calls are TRBV12-3 or TRBV12-4 and TRBJ1-1; no definite D call. CDR3 length: 17 residues. Trimming cost V 5 bases and J 0 bases, with 19 bases left between them. The CDR3 spells CASSRDRELTVNTEAFF. CDR3 coding DNA: TGTGCCAGCAGTCGCGACCGAGAACTAACAGTGAACACTGAAGCTTTCTTT.

The gene calls are TRBV7-2 and TRBJ1-1; D is unresolved. Germline CDR1 and CDR2: SGHTA and FQGNSA. The CDR3 spans 14 residues. Trimming stripped 2 bases from V and 2 bases from J, with 9 bases between. This CDR3 is CASSLQHTNTEAFF. The CDR3 nucleotides are TGTGCCAGCAGCTTACAGCACACCAACACTGAAGCTTTCTTT.

The genes are TRBV20-1 and TRBJ1-1; D is possibly TRBD1 (6 bases). The CDR3 loop spans 13 amino acids. Germline V CDR1 and CDR2: DFQATT, SNEGSKA (reference sequence). Trimming took off 3 bases at V and 7 bases at J, with 15 bases between the two ends. Here the CDR3 DNA reads TGCAGTGCTAGGACAAGGACAGTACATGAAGCTTTCTTT. Its protein is CSARTRTVHEAFF.

This clonotype has a handful of counts. This chain links TRBV29-1 with TRBJ2-1; D not resolved. Germline V gene data show CDR1 as SQVTM and CDR2 as ANQGSEA. The CDR3 contains 11 residues. Trimming took off 6 bases at V and 5 bases at J, with 8 bases between the two ends. The CDR3 sequence is CSVPQDNEQFF. CDR3 nucleotides: TGCAGCGTACCTCAGGACAATGAGCAGTTCTTC.

J is TRBJ2-7 and V is TRBV28; no clear D. V was clipped by 3 bases and J by 0 bases, with 24 bases between them. Looked up from germline, CDR1 is MDHEN and CDR2 is SYDVKM. This CDR3 contains 19 residues. CDR3 sequence reads: CASSLILTHDGLSSYEQYF. The CDR3 DNA follows: TGTGCCAGCAGTTTGATTCTCACACACGACGGTTTAAGCTCCTACGAGCAGTACTTC.

The rearrangement links TRBV21-1 to TRBJ2-7. TRBV21-1 is a known pseudogene. The CDR3 consists of 12 residues. CDR3 region: CATDRTHYEQYF. The CDR3 DNA reads TGTGCCACGGACAGGACTCACTACGAGCAGTACTTC.

The V call is TRBV6-5, the J call TRBJ2-7; D may be TRBD2 (5 bases). The germline CDR1 and CDR2 sequences are MNHEY and SVGAGI. V was clipped by 5 bases and J by 2 bases, with 10 bases between them. The length of the CDR3 is 13 residues. For the CDR3, the DNA is TGTGCCAGCAGTGACACCGGGACCTACGAGCAGTACTTC. Protein product: CASSDTGTYEQYF.

V and J are TRBV15 and TRBJ2-1; a weak D match, TRBD1 (5 bases). The J call is doubtful: the DNA matches TRBJ2-7 better. Germline values: CDR1 LNHNV, CDR2 YYDKDF (reference sequence). CDR3 length: 15 residues. DNA for the CDR3: TGTGCCACCAGCAGAGGGCAGGGCCTATACAATGAGCAGTACTTC. Translated: CATSRGQGLYNEQYF.

In its sample, this clonotype was seen a few times. The chain employs TRBV20-1 and TRBJ2-5, with 12 bases matching TRBD2. Per the germline V gene, CDR1 is DFQATT and CDR2 is SNEGSKA (reference sequence). V trimming: 3 bases; J trimming: 3 bases; junction bases outside the gene matches: 5. The CDR3 consists of 15 residues. In DNA, the CDR3 is TGCAGTGCTAGTACACTAGCGGGGGGTGAAGAGACCCAGTACTTC. It yields the protein CSASTLAGGEETQYF.

The chain joins TRBV5-1 to TRBJ1-1, with no clear D. The CDR3 length is 14 residues. Per the germline V gene, CDR1 is SGHRS and CDR2 is YFSETQ. Trimming shortened V by 2 bases and J by 4 bases, and 12 bases separated the two germline ends. The CDR3 sequence is CASSFSNRGTEAFF. The CDR3 DNA reads TGCGCCAGCAGCTTTTCGAACAGAGGCACTGAAGCTTTCTTT. Full variable domain (missing parts from reference TRBV5-1 and TRBJ1-1): KAGVTQTPRYLIKTRGQQVTLSCSPISGHRSVSWYQQTPGQGLQFLFEYFSETQRNKGNFPGRFSGRQFSNSRSEMNVSTLELGDSALYLCASSFSNRGTEAFFGQGTRLTVV.

This chain's CDR3 is CASSVQGLAYGYTF. The CDR3, as DNA: TGTGCCAGCAGCGTCCAGGGGCTAGCCTATGGCTACACCTTC. The rearrangement links TRBV9 to TRBJ1-2; tentative D call: TRBD1 (6 bases). This CDR3 is built from 14 residues. Germline V lookup: CDR1 SGDLS, CDR2 YYNGEE. Between the trimmed V and J ends, which lost 2 bases and 4 bases, there was a span of 12 bases.

This clonotype was seen a few times. The chain recombines TRBV30 with TRBJ1-6; D is possibly TRBD1 (5 bases). CDR1 is GTSNPN, CDR2 SVGIG, per germline (reference sequence). The CDR3 spans 14 residues. The ends were cut back, 6 bases at V and 6 bases at J, with 15 bases in the middle. This chain's CDR3 is CACQPGWGNSPLHF. The CDR3 nucleotides are TGTGCCTGCCAGCCAGGGTGGGGTAATTCACCCCTCCACTTT. The variable domain in full, with the rest retrieved from reference TRBV30 and TRBJ1-6, is SQTIHQWPATLVQPVGSPLSLECTVEGTSNPNLYWYRQAAGRGLQLLFYSVGIGQISSEVPQNLSASRPQDRQFILSSKKLLLSDSGFYLCACQPGWGNSPLHFGNGTRLTVT.

V is TRBV7-2 and J is TRBJ2-7; D is ambiguous. The germline CDR1 and CDR2 sequences are SGHTA and FQGNSA. This CDR3 region has 14 residues. The V and J ends lost 0 bases and 4 bases respectively, with 10 bases between them. CDR3 nucleotides: TGTGCCAGCAGCTTAGCAGGCTGGAGTTACGAGCAGTACTTC. This sequence encodes CASSLAGWSYEQYF.

The V call is TRBV6-2 or TRBV6-3, the J call TRBJ1-5; 7 bases line up with TRBD1. CDR3 size: 17 residues. J lost 3 bases, V lost 6 bases, and 14 bases had no gene match. CDR1 and CDR2 (germline): MNHEY, SVGEGT. CDR3 loop: CASSYINRGLDNQPQHF. The CDR3 bases are TGTGCCAGCAGCTATATTAACAGGGGCCTGGACAATCAGCCCCAGCATTTT.

V gene TRBV11-2 combines with J gene TRBJ2-3; 7 bases match TRBD1. J gave up 5 bases and V 4 bases, and 6 bases lay outside the gene matches. Germline-derived CDR1 and CDR2 are SGHAT and FQNNGV. The CDR3 has 14 residues. CDR3 coding DNA: TGTGCCAGCAGCTCCGTGAGGGGGCGAGATACGCAGTATTTT. Translated: CASSSVRGRDTQYF.

J is TRBJ1-5 and V is TRBV10-3; no clear D gene. Trimming removed 3 bases at V and 6 bases at J, with 9 bases between. The germline V gene encodes CDR1 ENHRY and CDR2 SYGVKD. CDR3 length equals 13 residues. Here the CDR3 reads CAISDGWGQPQHF. The DNA of the CDR3 is TGTGCCATCAGTGACGGTTGGGGTCAGCCCCAGCATTTT.

Comment on this clonotype: Sequence at one end of the junction differs from germline and may be a read error. The chain uses TRBV29-1 and TRBJ1-1; no clear D gene. CDR1 and CDR2 from the germline V gene are SQVTM and ANQGSEA. The CDR3 has 18 amino acids. CDR3: CSVGPEVWSSFMNTGAFF. The CDR3 DNA is TGCAGCGTTGGACCCGAGGTCTGGAGTTCCTTCATGAACACTGGAGCTTTCTTT.

This clonotype has just a few counts. The genes are TRBV10-3 and TRBJ2-5, with TRBD1 matching over 9 bases. The V gene's germline CDR1 is ENHRY and CDR2 SYGVKD. This CDR3 has 17 residues. V was clipped by 3 bases and J by 5 bases; unmatched bases: 13. The CDR3 reads CAISDAGTGPIGETQYF. CDR3 DNA sequence: TGTGCCATCAGTGACGCCGGGACAGGGCCGATCGGGGAGACCCAGTACTTC.

The CDR3 DNA reads TGCAGCGTTGCTGGTGCCCTTTGGTCGGTAAAAAACATTCAGTACTTC. Amino acid sequence: CSVAGALWSVKNIQYF. The chain is built from TRBV29-1 and TRBJ2-4; no clear D gene. Germline assignment: CDR1 SQVTM and CDR2 ANQGSEA. Trimming took 4 bases from V and 4 from J, leaving 20 bases between them. The CDR3 consists of 16 residues.

V gene TRBV6-1 combines with J gene TRBJ2-3, with D possibly matching TRBD2 (6 bases). The CDR3 contains 13 residues. Germline CDR1 and CDR2: MNHNS and SASEGT. Trimming removed 8 bases at V and 1 base at J, with 10 bases between. CDR3 sequence: CASQASGTDTQYF. The CDR3 nucleotides are TGTGCCAGCCAGGCTAGCGGCACAGATACGCAGTATTTT.

This clonotype was seen a few times. The rearrangement joins TRBV3-1 to TRBJ1-2; TRBD1 might be the D (5 bases). The CDR3 covers 15 residues. V was shortened by 4 bases and J by 3 bases, with 15 bases between the two germline ends. CDR1 and CDR2 (germline): LGHDT, YNNKEL (reference sequence). The CDR3 coding sequence is TGTGCCAGCAGCCCCGGGGGAAACAGAGACTATGGCTACACCTTC. This sequence encodes CASSPGGNRDYGYTF.

This chain links TRBV4-2 with TRBJ1-6; D is undetermined. The CDR3 contains 15 residues. V lost 1 base and J lost 4, with 8 bases in between. From germline, CDR1 is LGHNA and CDR2 YNFKEQ. This CDR3 is CASSQVDGYNSPLHF. CDR3 bases: TGTGCCAGCAGCCAAGTCGACGGTTATAATTCACCCCTCCACTTT.

This clonotype has just one count. The chain employs TRBV20-1 and TRBJ1-6; TRBD1 aligns across 7 bases. J was trimmed by 14 bases and V by 0 bases; bases with no gene match: 10. Germline assignment: CDR1 DFQATT and CDR2 SNEGSKA (reference sequence). This CDR3 is built from 14 residues. CDR3 in amino acids: CSAREAGQAITLHF. CDR3 sequence (DNA): TGCAGTGCTAGAGAGGCCGGACAGGCGATAACCCTCCACTTT.

The chain links TRBV27 to TRBJ2-6; the D is unclear. V lost 7 bases and J 5 bases, leaving 9 bases between the germline ends. The CDR3 contains 13 residues. Looked up from germline, CDR1 is MNHEY and CDR2 is SMNVEV (reference sequence). The CDR3 DNA sequence: TGTGCCAGCATAATCGGTAGGGCCAACGTCCTGACTTTC. Encoded protein: CASIIGRANVLTF.

In its sample, this clonotype was seen a few times. The chain employs TRBV4-3 and TRBJ2-7, with 7 positions matching TRBD1. The ends lost 3 bases at V and 2 bases at J; junction bases unmatched: 7. This CDR3 contains 15 residues. Germline-derived CDR1 and CDR2 are LGHNA and YSLEER. CDR3 nucleotides: TGCGCCAGCAGCCAGGCCCTCGGGACAGCCTACGAGCAGTACTTC. This translates into CASSQALGTAYEQYF.